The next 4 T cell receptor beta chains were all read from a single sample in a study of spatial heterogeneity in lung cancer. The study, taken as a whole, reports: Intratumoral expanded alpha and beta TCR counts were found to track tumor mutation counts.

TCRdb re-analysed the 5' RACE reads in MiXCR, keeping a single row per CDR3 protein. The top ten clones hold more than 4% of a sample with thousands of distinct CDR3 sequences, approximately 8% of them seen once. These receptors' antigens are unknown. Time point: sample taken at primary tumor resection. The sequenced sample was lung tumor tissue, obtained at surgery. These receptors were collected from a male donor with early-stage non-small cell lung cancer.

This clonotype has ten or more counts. The CDR3 is CSGSSGSYNEQFF. DNA of the CDR3: TGCAGTGGGAGTAGCGGGTCCTACAATGAGCAGTTCTTC. The chain combines TRBV20-1 with TRBJ2-1, with 7 bases fitting TRBD2. The germline CDR1 and CDR2 sequences are DFQATT and SNEGSKA (reference sequence). The CDR3 length is 13 residues. Trimming took 7 bases from V and 1 from J; bases not matched to a gene: 4.

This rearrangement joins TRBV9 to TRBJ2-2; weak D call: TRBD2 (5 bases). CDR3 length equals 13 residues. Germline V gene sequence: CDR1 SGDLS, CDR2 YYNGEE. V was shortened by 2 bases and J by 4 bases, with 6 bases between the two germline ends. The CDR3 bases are TGTGCCAGCAGCGTTGGGAGCACCGGGGAGCTGTTTTTT. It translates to CASSVGSTGELFF.

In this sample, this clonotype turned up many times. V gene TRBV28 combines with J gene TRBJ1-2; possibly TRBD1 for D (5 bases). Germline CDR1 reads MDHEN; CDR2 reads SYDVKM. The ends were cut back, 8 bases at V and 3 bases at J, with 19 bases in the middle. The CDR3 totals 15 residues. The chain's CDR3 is CASLGGGDGHYGYTF. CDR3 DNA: TGTGCCAGCCTTGGGGGAGGGGATGGGCACTATGGCTACACCTTC.

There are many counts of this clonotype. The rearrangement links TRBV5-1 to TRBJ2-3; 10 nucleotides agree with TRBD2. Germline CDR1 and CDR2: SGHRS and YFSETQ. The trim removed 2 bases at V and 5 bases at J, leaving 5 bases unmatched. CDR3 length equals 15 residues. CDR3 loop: CASSFASGGGDTQYF. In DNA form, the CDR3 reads TGCGCCAGCAGCTTCGCTAGCGGGGGCGGAGATACGCAGTATTTT.